These 14 T cell receptor beta chains share one sample of origin, sequenced in a study of T cells after yellow fever vaccination. TCRdb passed the 5' RACE reads through MiXCR, listing each CDR3 protein once. The sample records around 310,000 distinct CDR3 sequences, less than 4.5% being singletons. This specimen was PBMCs, taken on the day of the yellow fever booster vaccination. These receptors all come from a man aged 18-30 years who received the YFV17D yellow fever vaccine.

This clonotype was observed at least ten times. This chain uses TRBV25-1 with TRBJ2-7; D remains unclear. The CDR3 is made up of 12 amino acids. Germline V CDR1 and CDR2: MGHDK, SYGVNS. Trimming shortened V by 8 bases and J by 6 bases, and 14 bases separated the two germline ends. CDR3 sequence reads: CASSAGTSEQYF. As DNA, the CDR3 is TGTGCCAGCTCCGCTGGTACGTCCGAGCAGTACTTC.

This clonotype was counted only a few times. The chain recombines TRBV7-9 with TRBJ2-7, with 13 bases aligning to TRBD2. This CDR3 comprises 16 residues. Germline loops: CDR1 SEHNR, CDR2 FQNEAQ (reference sequence). The V gene end was trimmed by 4 bases and the J gene end by 0 bases; junction bases not matched to a gene: 3. In nucleotides, the CDR3 is TGTGCCAGCAGCTGGACTAGCGGGGGCAGCTCCTACGAGCAGTACTTC. It translates to CASSWTSGGSSYEQYF.

This clonotype has ten or more counts. The chain links TRBV28 to TRBJ2-5; a weak D match, TRBD1 (5 bases). The CDR3 sequence is 19 residues long. Germline V CDR1 and CDR2: MDHEN, SYDVKM. Trimming cost V 2 bases and J 7 bases, with 29 bases left between them. As DNA, the CDR3 is TGTGCCAGCAGTTTAATTGGGGCCTCTTGGCGGCTAAAATCAGGGACCCAGTACTTC. As protein: CASSLIGASWRLKSGTQYF.

This clonotype has a handful of counts. The V gene is TRBV11-2, the J gene TRBJ1-6, with D hard to call. Looked up from germline, CDR1 is SGHAT and CDR2 is FQNNGV. This CDR3 has 18 amino acids. The ends were cut back, 4 bases at V and 0 bases at J, with 16 bases in the middle. CDR3 nucleotide sequence: TGTGCCAGCAGCTCCCCCAACGGGCAGTTCTCCTATAATTCACCCCTCCACTTT. It yields the protein CASSSPNGQFSYNSPLHF.

This clonotype was seen ten or more times. The rearrangement joins TRBV7-2 to TRBJ2-7, with D perhaps matching TRBD1 or TRBD2 (5 bases each). Looked up from germline, CDR1 is SGHTA and CDR2 is FQGNSA. V was trimmed by 1 base and J by 2 bases, leaving 9 bases between them. This CDR3 region has 14 residues. The CDR3 DNA follows: TGTGCCAGCAGCTTAGGTCCGGGGCCCTACGAGCAGTACGTC. This encodes CASSLGPGPYEQYV.

The rearrangement uses TRBV21-1 and TRBJ2-7; TRBD1, as called in the table, went unchecked against the DNA. TRBV21-1 is classified as a pseudogene. There are 11 residues in the CDR3. DNA for the CDR3: TGTGCCAGCGCCGGGCACTACGAGCAGTACGTC. Translating gives CASAGHYEQYV.

In its sample, this clonotype was seen many times. V is TRBV9 and J is TRBJ2-3, with 7 bases aligning to TRBD1. The junction had 9 bases not matched to a gene; V was cut back by 3 bases and J by 5 bases. Germline assignment: CDR1 SGDLS and CDR2 YYNGEE. This CDR3 comprises 15 residues. The CDR3 bases are TGTGCCAGCAGCGGGGGTGGGACAGTGATAGATACGCAGTATTTT. Encoded protein: CASSGGGTVIDTQYF.

This clonotype showed up just a few times. The V and J genes are TRBV5-1 and TRBJ1-3; 7 nucleotides line up with TRBD1. Germline V gene data show CDR1 as SGHRS and CDR2 as YFSETQ. V lost 3 bases to trimming and J lost 2 bases; unmatched junction nucleotides: 2. The CDR3 length is 14 residues. CDR3 amino acids: CASSSTGTGNTIYF. CDR3 bases: TGCGCCAGCAGCTCGACAGGGACTGGAAACACCATATATTTT.

This clonotype was counted many times. V and J are TRBV5-6 and TRBJ2-1; D is uncertain. This CDR3 comprises 16 residues. Germline CDR1 is SGHDT and CDR2 is YYEEEE. Between the trimmed V and J ends, which lost 0 bases and 1 base, there was a span of 11 bases. As DNA, the CDR3 is TGTGCCAGCAGCTTGGAAGGTTACGTTTCCTACAATGAGCAGTTCTTC. Its translation is CASSLEGYVSYNEQFF. The full variable domain, in which reference TRBV5-6 and TRBJ2-1 provide the parts outside the CDR3, is DAGVTQSPTHLIKTRGQQVTLRCSPKSGHDTVSWYQQALGQGPQFIFQYYEEEERQRGNFPDRFSGHQFPNYSSELNVNALLLGDSALYLCASSLEGYVSYNEQFFGPGTRLTVL.

This clonotype was seen more than once but under ten times. The chain combines TRBV6-2 or TRBV6-3 with TRBJ1-5; TRBD1 might be the D (5 bases). V was pared by 6 bases and J by 7 bases, with 10 bases between. The CDR3 has 12 amino acids. Germline assignment: CDR1 MNHEY and CDR2 SVGEGT. The CDR3, as DNA: TGTGCCAGCAGGGGGCTAAGGCAGCCCCAGCATTTT. Translation: CASRGLRQPQHF.

This clonotype was detected many times. The chain's CDR3 is CASSPRPVQSGELFF. The CDR3 nucleotides read TGCGCCAGCAGCCCACGACCAGTACAGTCCGGGGAGCTGTTTTTT. The chain links TRBV4-3 to TRBJ2-2; D is unresolved. Germline V gene lookup returns CDR1 LGHNA and CDR2 YSLEER. The V gene lost 4 bases and the J gene lost 6 bases, with 15 bases spanning the gap. The CDR3 is 15 amino acids.

This clonotype was seen repeatedly, ten times or more. The DNA for the CDR3 is TGTGCCAGCAGCTTAGCGGGGGGGCATCTTAGGTACGAGCAGTACTTC. This codes for CASSLAGGHLRYEQYF. The chain combines TRBV7-2 with TRBJ2-7, with D possibly TRBD2 on 7 matching bases. Germline lookup yields CDR1 SGHTA and CDR2 FQGNSA. The CDR3 loop spans 16 amino acids. V lost 0 bases, J lost 4 bases, and 16 bases lay in between.

The chain joins TRBV12-3 or TRBV12-4 to TRBJ1-6; TRBD1 aligns across 8 bases. The CDR3 has 14 residues. J lost 9 bases, V lost 3 bases, and 4 bases had no gene match. The CDR3 DNA is TGTGCCAGCAGTTTGGAGGACAGGGCTTCACCCCTCCACTTT. It translates to CASSLEDRASPLHF.

This clonotype appeared a few times. The gene calls are TRBV7-6 and TRBJ2-3; possibly TRBD2 for D (7 bases). Between the trimmed V and J ends, which lost 0 bases and 7 bases, there was a span of 14 bases. This CDR3 has 15 amino acids. CDR1 is SGHVS, CDR2 FNYEAQ, per germline. The CDR3 sequence: CASSLAGGPSNTQYF. Here the CDR3 DNA reads TGTGCCAGCAGCTTAGCGGGGGGGCCTTCAAATACGCAGTATTTT.